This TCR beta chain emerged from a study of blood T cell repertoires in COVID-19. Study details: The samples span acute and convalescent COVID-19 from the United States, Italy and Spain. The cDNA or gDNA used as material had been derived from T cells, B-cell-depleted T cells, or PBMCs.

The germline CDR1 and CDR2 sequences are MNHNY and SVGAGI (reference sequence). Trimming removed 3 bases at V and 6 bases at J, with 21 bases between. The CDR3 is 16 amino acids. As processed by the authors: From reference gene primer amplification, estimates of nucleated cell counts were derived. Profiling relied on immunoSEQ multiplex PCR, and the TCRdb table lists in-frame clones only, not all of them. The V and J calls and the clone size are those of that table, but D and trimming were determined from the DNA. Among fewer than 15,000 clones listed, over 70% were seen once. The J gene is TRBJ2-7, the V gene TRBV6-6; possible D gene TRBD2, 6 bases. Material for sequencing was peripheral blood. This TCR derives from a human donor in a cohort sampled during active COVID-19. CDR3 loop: CASSYGGKTSGVEQYF. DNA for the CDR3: TGTGCCAGCAGTTATGGGGGGAAGACTAGTGGGGTCGAGCAGTACTTC.